What follows are 8 T cell receptor beta chains derived from one specimen sequenced in a study of T cell changes during pregnancy in multiple sclerosis. Method: immunoSEQ multiplex PCR; TCRdb's copy keeps in-frame clones and lacks some. Here the sample spans 35,000 to 50,000 clones, roughly nine tenths being singletons. Sequenced material: CD4+ T cells from peripheral blood mononuclear cells, taken in the first trimester of pregnancy. Every receptor here comes from a female donor with multiple sclerosis, enrolled in a pregnancy study.

This chain uses TRBV28 with TRBJ2-5; tentative D call: TRBD2 (5 bases). The DNA end is more similar to TRBJ2-7, so the J call may be wrong. This CDR3 contains 16 residues. Per germline, CDR1 MDHEN and CDR2 SYDVKM. The CDR3 spells CASSSAPPGSFYEQYF. CDR3 DNA: TGTGCCAGCAGTTCAGCCCCCCCGGGGAGTTTTTACGAGCAGTACTTC.

The chain couples TRBV5-6 to TRBJ1-4, with D possibly TRBD1 on 5 matching bases. The CDR3 is 15 residues long. Germline V gene data show CDR1 as SGHDT and CDR2 as YYEEEE. Trimming cost V 1 base and J 1 base, with 8 bases left between them. This chain's CDR3 is CASSLMGGTNEKLFF. As DNA, the CDR3 is TGTGCCAGCAGCTTGATGGGGGGAACTAATGAAAAACTGTTTTTT.

CDR3 loop: CASSLNGGSVRDTQYF. The CDR3 nucleotides are TGCGCCAGCAGCTTGAACGGGGGAAGCGTTCGTGATACGCAGTATTTT. The V and J genes are TRBV5-1 and TRBJ2-3, with a possible D match to TRBD2 (6 bases). V dropped 1 base and J dropped 6 bases, with 18 bases sitting between them. The CDR3 spans 16 residues. Germline CDR1 is SGHRS and CDR2 is YFSETQ.

J is TRBJ2-4 and V is TRBV18; maybe TRBD2 (6 bases). There are 17 residues in the CDR3. With 4 bases removed from V and 0 bases from J, the gap between germline ends came to 16 bases. Germline V gene data show CDR1 as KGHSH and CDR2 as LQKENI. In nucleotides, the CDR3 is TGTGCCAGCTCACACAAAGCGGGTAATCTAGCCAAAAACATTCAGTACTTC. Translation gives CASSHKAGNLAKNIQYF.

The J gene is TRBJ1-2, the V gene TRBV29-1; TRBD1 agrees at 8 bases. This CDR3 has 14 residues. J was trimmed by 7 bases and V by 3 bases; bases with no gene match: 10. Germline lookup yields CDR1 SQVTM and CDR2 ANQGSEA. CDR3 coding DNA: TGCAGCGTTGAGGACAGGGAAAGAATAGGTGGCTACACCTTC. Its translation is CSVEDRERIGGYTF.

The V call is TRBV4-2, the J call TRBJ1-3; no reliable D call. Germline CDR1 LGHNA, CDR2 YNFKEQ. The CDR3 totals 14 residues. With 2 bases removed from V and 1 base from J, the gap between germline ends came to 6 bases. The CDR3 DNA sequence: TGTGCCAGCAGCCAATACGGGTCTGGAAACACCATATATTTT. This encodes CASSQYGSGNTIYF.

The chain has TRBV7-2 and TRBJ2-1, with a possible D match to TRBD1 (5 bases). V was clipped by 1 base and J by 6 bases, with 16 bases between them. CDR1 and CDR2 (germline): SGHTA, FQGNSA. CDR3 length: 16 amino acids. The CDR3 loop reads CASSLGVGQGGNEQFF. CDR3 nucleotide sequence: TGTGCCAGCAGCTTAGGGGTTGGGCAGGGTGGCAATGAGCAGTTCTTC. The variable domain in full, completed from reference TRBV7-2 and TRBJ2-1, reads GAGVSQSPSNKVTEKGKDVELRCDPISGHTALYWYRQSLGQGLEFLIYFQGNSAPDKSGLPSDRFSAERTGGSVSTLTIQRTQQEDSAVYLCASSLGVGQGGNEQFFGPGTRLTVL.

This clone was seen more than once but under ten times. This chain joins TRBV5-6 and TRBJ2-2; perhaps TRBD2 as D (5 bases). V shed 4 bases and J shed 6 bases, with 19 bases lying between them. The germline V gene has CDR1 SGHDT and CDR2 YYEEEE. There are 16 residues in the CDR3. This chain's CDR3 is CASSPESGLTSGELFF. CDR3 nucleotides: TGTGCCAGCAGCCCTGAATCGGGGTTAACGTCCGGGGAGCTGTTTTTT.